This entry describes one TCR beta chain. The antigen is unknown. Germline CDR1 reads KGHSH; CDR2 reads LQKENI. The V segment lost 5 bases and the J segment 2 bases; nucleotides outside the gene matches: 3. The CDR3 sequence is 14 residues long. The data derive from a study of long-term antiretroviral therapy in people with HIV. Study outcomes and limitations: Whereas controls had wider CDR3 length ranges, HIV repertoires had narrower ones.

Version v3.0 of the immunoSEQ assay ran at survey level. Target depth was roughly 35,000-50,000 T-cell genomes per sample. Clones were read by immunoSEQ multiplex PCR, and TCRdb kept only the in-frame ones, dropping some. The repertoire holds more than 20,000 clones, with 85% as singletons. The receptor comes from a man in his forties with HIV. Source: unsorted PBMCs, taken 2.3 years after starting antiretroviral therapy. The genes are TRBV18 and TRBJ1-1, with 9 bases fitting TRBD1. The CDR3 coding sequence is TGTGCCAGCTCAGCAACAGGGGGCAACACTGAAGCTTTCTTT. It encodes CASSATGGNTEAFF.